These 5 T cell receptor beta chains were all obtained from the same sample, sequenced in a study of beta chain features in type 1 diabetes. Study-wide results and caveats: For Type 1 diabetes patients, all four CD4+ subsets carried TCRB CDR3s that were moderately but significantly shorter.

Sequencing targeted expressed TCRB transcripts, as all isolated RNA had been reverse transcribed. Measured with immunoSEQ multiplex PCR; TCRdb has only the in-frame clones, and not every one. The repertoire holds more than 250,000 clones, with about 15% as singletons. Antigens of these TCRs are unknown. The sample comprised naive CD4+ T cells from blood. These receptors came from a man in his late teens or twenties with type 1 diabetes.

The chain uses TRBV4-3 and TRBJ2-5; 12 positions agree with TRBD2. V dropped 4 bases and J dropped 4; count of bases not matched to a gene: 4. Germline CDR1 is LGHNA and CDR2 is YSLEER. The CDR3 is 15 residues long. For the CDR3, the DNA is TGCGCCAGCAGCCGGCTAGCGGGGGGGGGAGAGACCCAGTACTTC. Translation: CASSRLAGGGETQYF.

The chain carries TRBV18 and TRBJ2-1; 7 nucleotides line up with TRBD2. The CDR3 totals 15 residues. Germline CDR1 and CDR2: KGHSH and LQKENI. The J segment lost 0 bases and the V segment lost 4 bases, leaving 3 bases of the junction unmatched. The CDR3: CASSRGGDSYNEQFF. CDR3 in DNA: TGTGCCAGCTCACGGGGGGGTGACTCCTACAATGAGCAGTTCTTC.

This clone was picked up a small number of times. The chain joins TRBV30 to TRBJ2-7; the match to TRBD2 covers 9 bases. CDR3 length equals 14 residues. In germline, CDR1 is GTSNPN, CDR2 SVGIG (reference sequence). J lost 1 base, V lost 2 bases, and 3 bases had no gene match. The CDR3 region is CAWSSGGSSYEQYF. CDR3 in DNA: TGTGCCTGGAGTAGCGGGGGGTCGTCCTACGAGCAGTACTTC.

The J gene is TRBJ1-2, the V gene TRBV29-1; 11 bases are shared with TRBD1. The J segment lost 8 bases and the V segment lost 6 bases, leaving 11 bases of the junction unmatched. Germline lookup yields CDR1 SQVTM and CDR2 ANQGSEA. The CDR3 runs 14 residues. The CDR3 is CSVGGDRGWFGYTF. In DNA form, the CDR3 reads TGCAGCGTGGGGGGGGACAGGGGGTGGTTCGGCTACACCTTC.

This clone was picked up a small number of times. The J gene is TRBJ1-6, the V gene TRBV5-1; D call uncertain. Germline assignment: CDR1 SGHRS and CDR2 YFSETQ. This CDR3 spans 15 amino acids. The V end was cut by 4 bases, the J end by 3 bases, with 11 bases between. CDR3 nucleotides: TGCGCCAGCAGCCTAGAGACCGACTATAATTCACCCCTCCACTTT. Protein product: CASSLETDYNSPLHF.